The 32 T cell receptor beta chains presented below share a single source sample, sequenced in a study of T cell changes during pregnancy in multiple sclerosis. Measured with immunoSEQ multiplex PCR; TCRdb has only the in-frame clones, and not every one. The table records some 70,000 clones, 80% to 95% of them present only once. The material was CD8+ T cells from peripheral blood mononuclear cells, obtained in the third trimester of pregnancy. The receptors come from a female donor in good health, enrolled as a control in a pregnancy study.

This chain uses TRBV2 with TRBJ2-1, with 7 bases identical to TRBD1. J gave up 10 bases and V 6 bases, and 24 bases lay outside the gene matches. The V gene's germline CDR1 is SNHLY and CDR2 FYNNEI. The CDR3 covers 18 residues. The CDR3 coding sequence is TGTGCCAGCAGCGGAACTCCGGGACAGCCGTCCTATCGTGGGGAGCAGTTCTTC. It specifies CASSGTPGQPSYRGEQFF. Based on the CDR3 plus reference TRBV2 and TRBJ2-1, the full variable domain is EPEVTQTPSHQVTQMGQEVILRCVPISNHLYFYWYRQILGQKVEFLVSFYNNEISEKSEIFDDQFSVERPDGSNFTLKIRSTKLEDSAMYFCASSGTPGQPSYRGEQFFGPGTRLTVL.

V and J are TRBV4-3 and TRBJ2-2; possible D gene TRBD1, 5 bases. V was trimmed by 1 base and J by 0 bases, leaving 9 bases between them. This CDR3 is built from 16 residues. Per germline, CDR1 LGHNA and CDR2 YSLEER. The CDR3 bases are TGCGCCAGCAGCCAAGTGTGGACAACGAACACCGGGGAGCTGTTTTTT. Amino acid sequence: CASSQVWTTNTGELFF.

CDR3 sequence reads: CASSTRGTASYEQYF. Written as DNA, the CDR3 is TGTGCCAGCAGTACCCGTGGGACAGCAAGCTACGAGCAGTACTTC. The rearrangement links TRBV27 to TRBJ2-7, with TRBD1 identical over 7 bases. Germline CDR1 is MNHEY and CDR2 is SMNVEV (reference sequence). This CDR3 comprises 15 residues. J gave up 3 bases and V 5 bases, and 10 bases lay outside the gene matches.

The chain joins TRBV29-1 to TRBJ2-7; 9 positions agree with TRBD1. The CDR3 length is 14 residues. Germline V gives CDR1 SQVTM, CDR2 ANQGSEA. J lost 4 bases, V lost 5 bases, and 9 bases had no gene match. The CDR3 reads CSVLPGTGPYEQYF. CDR3 bases: TGCAGCGTTCTACCGGGGACAGGGCCTTACGAGCAGTACTTC.

This rearrangement joins TRBV7-2 to TRBJ1-2, with a weak D call TRBD1 (6 bases). With 1 base removed from V and 8 bases from J, the gap between germline ends came to 17 bases. Germline assignment: CDR1 SGHTA and CDR2 FQGNSA. This CDR3 has 15 amino acids. In nucleotides, the CDR3 is TGTGCCAGCAGCTTAGTGGGGGGGGCGGGGGACGGCTACACCTTC. It translates to CASSLVGGAGDGYTF.

The genes are TRBV23-1 and TRBJ2-3; TRBD1 matches 10 bases. TRBV23-1 qualifies as an ORF whose function is uncertain. The J segment lost 1 base and the V segment lost 4 bases, leaving 2 bases of the junction unmatched. This CDR3 has 15 amino acids. CDR3: CASSRDRGRTDTQYF. The CDR3 DNA reads as TGCGCCAGCAGTCGCGACAGGGGGCGCACAGATACGCAGTATTTT.

The CDR3 sequence: CASSEGASTNEKLFF. Written as DNA, the CDR3 is TGTGCCAGCAGTGAGGGGGCTTCAACTAATGAAAAACTGTTTTTT. The genes are TRBV25-1 and TRBJ1-4; D might be TRBD1 (6 bases). Germline V lookup: CDR1 MGHDK, CDR2 SYGVNS. CDR3 length equals 15 residues. V lost 3 bases, J lost 0 bases, and 8 bases lay in between.

This sequence joins TRBV13 and TRBJ2-5, with TRBD1 matching over 8 bases. Germline loops: CDR1 PRHDT, CDR2 FYEKMQ (reference sequence). With V trimmed by 5 bases and J by 4 bases, 9 bases remained unmatched. The CDR3 runs to 15 residues. The CDR3 DNA follows: TGTGCCAGCAGCCCGACAGGGGAAGCGAGAGAGACCCAGTACTTC. This encodes CASSPTGEARETQYF.

This clone has a single count. This rearrangement joins TRBV27 to TRBJ2-3; 8 nucleotides align to TRBD1. Losses at the gene ends were 3 bases for V and 3 bases for J; bases not matched to a gene: 2. CDR3 length: 14 residues. Per the germline V gene, CDR1 is MNHEY and CDR2 is SMNVEV (reference sequence). For the CDR3, the DNA is TGTGCCAGCAGTTTCAGGGGGCAGACAGATACGCAGTATTTT. Protein: CASSFRGQTDTQYF.

The genes are TRBV19 and TRBJ1-1; D gene unclear. V was pared by 1 base and J by 4 bases, with 19 bases between. The CDR3 consists of 17 residues. Per the germline V gene, CDR1 is LNHDA and CDR2 is SQIVND (reference sequence). CDR3 bases: TGTGCCAGTAGTATAGTCGTCCGGGAGATCTTTGGCACTGAAGCTTTCTTT. This gives the protein CASSIVVREIFGTEAFF. The full variable domain, rest sourced from reference TRBV19 and TRBJ1-1, is DGGITQSPKYLFRKEGQNVTLSCEQNLNHDAMYWYRQDPGQGLRLIYYSQIVNDFQKGDIAEGYSVSREKKESFPLTVTSAQKNPTAFYLCASSIVVREIFGTEAFFGQGTRLTVV.

The rearrangement links TRBV5-6 to TRBJ1-1; the D gene is possibly TRBD1 (6 bases). This CDR3 region has 12 residues. V was trimmed by 3 bases and J by 11 bases, leaving 14 bases between them. Per germline, CDR1 SGHDT and CDR2 YYEEEE. The CDR3 sequence: CASSSQGWVAFF. The CDR3, as DNA: TGTGCCAGCAGCTCCCAGGGGTGGGTGGCTTTCTTT.

CDR3 DNA sequence: TGTGCCAGCAGCTTCTCCCGGGGAGCGAACACCGGGGAGCTGTTTTTT. Translated, it gives CASSFSRGANTGELFF. This chain links TRBV7-8 with TRBJ2-2, with D possibly matching TRBD2 (5 bases). The CDR3 extends over 16 amino acids. Germline assignment: CDR1 SGHVS and CDR2 FQNEAQ. V lost 3 bases and J 0 bases, leaving 11 bases between the germline ends.

The chain joins TRBV27 to TRBJ1-1; 11 bases agree with TRBD1. The germline CDR1 and CDR2 sequences are MNHEY and SMNVEV (reference sequence). The length of the CDR3 is 16 residues. The trim removed 3 bases at V and 0 bases at J, leaving 3 bases unmatched. The CDR3 DNA follows: TGTGCCAGCAGTTTCGGACAGGGGGCTATGAACACTGAAGCTTTCTTT. Its protein is CASSFGQGAMNTEAFF.

For this clone: A read error may produce the germline difference seen at one junction end. The chain recombines TRBV19 with TRBJ1-1, with a weak D call TRBD1 (6 bases). The germline gives CDR1 LNHDA, CDR2 SQIVND (reference sequence). The CDR3 covers 15 residues. In DNA, the CDR3 is TGTGCCAGTAGTTTAGAAAGGACAGAGAACACTGAAGCTTTCTTT. Translation gives CASSLERTENTEAFF.

The sample holds one count of this clone. The gene calls are TRBV30 and TRBJ2-5; 9 nucleotides match TRBD1. The CDR3 has 12 amino acids. With V trimmed by 7 bases and J by 5 bases, 5 bases remained unmatched. Per the germline V gene, CDR1 is GTSNPN and CDR2 is SVGIG (reference sequence). As DNA, the CDR3 is TGTGCCTCCAAGACAGGGGGTGAGACCCAGTACTTC. Its translation: CASKTGGETQYF.

The chain recombines TRBV14 with TRBJ1-3; a weak D match, TRBD1 (6 bases). This CDR3 has 15 amino acids. The ends were cut back, 6 bases at V and 2 bases at J, with 14 bases in the middle. Germline V gives CDR1 SGHDN, CDR2 FVKESK. In nucleotides, the CDR3 is TGTGCCAGCAGTCTTACAGGGAGCGCTGGAAACACCATATATTTT. Protein sequence: CASSLTGSAGNTIYF.

J is TRBJ2-5 and V is TRBV7-3; D is perhaps TRBD2 (5 bases). This CDR3 contains 16 residues. From germline, CDR1 is SGHTA and CDR2 FQGTGA. Deletions cut 2 bases from V and 0 bases from J, with 13 bases between. This chain's CDR3 is CASSLAGPTYQETQYF. The DNA for the CDR3 is TGTGCCAGCAGCTTAGCGGGTCCGACCTACCAAGAGACCCAGTACTTC.

This clone turned up a few times. This sequence joins TRBV4-1 and TRBJ2-7, with 7 bases fitting TRBD1. Losses at the gene ends were 0 bases for V and 4 bases for J; bases not matched to a gene: 6. This CDR3 spans 15 amino acids. Germline CDR1 is MGHRA and CDR2 is YSYEKL. The CDR3 sequence is CASSQDRDSFYEQYF. In DNA, the CDR3 is TGCGCCAGCAGCCAAGACCGGGACAGTTTTTACGAGCAGTACTTC.

At least ten counts were recorded for this clone. V and J are TRBV4-2 and TRBJ2-2, with TRBD1 as a possible D gene (5 bases). V was trimmed by 5 bases and J by 6 bases, leaving 19 bases between them. This CDR3 region has 16 residues. Germline-derived CDR1 and CDR2 are LGHNA and YNFKEQ. In DNA, the CDR3 is TGTGCCAGCAGCTACAAGGGTACAGGTCTATCCGGGGAGCTGTTTTTT. Translation: CASSYKGTGLSGELFF.

This clone was counted a single time. The rearrangement links TRBV6-6 to TRBJ2-7; 10 nucleotides line up with TRBD1. The trim removed 8 bases at V and 3 bases at J, leaving 10 bases unmatched. CDR1 is MNHNY and CDR2 is SVGAGI in the germline V gene (reference sequence). This CDR3 region has 15 residues. CDR3 amino acids: CASSKSGTGVYEQYF. CDR3 bases: TGTGCCAGCTCCAAAAGCGGGACAGGGGTCTACGAGCAGTACTTC.

The V and J genes are TRBV6-6 and TRBJ2-2; TRBD1 matches at 8 bases. The CDR3 has 16 amino acids. CDR1 is MNHNY and CDR2 is SVGAGI in the germline V gene (reference sequence). Unmatched junction bases numbered 8, after V lost 5 bases and J lost 3 bases. The CDR3: CASSPWDRRDTGELFF. CDR3 sequence (DNA): TGTGCCAGCAGTCCGTGGGACAGGCGAGACACCGGGGAGCTGTTTTTT.

This chain links TRBV4-3 with TRBJ1-2, with 7 nucleotides matching TRBD1. The junction had 8 bases not matched to a gene; V was cut back by 0 bases and J by 4 bases. The CDR3 consists of 16 residues. Looked up from germline, CDR1 is LGHNA and CDR2 is YSLEER. The chain's CDR3 is CASSQEIGGGGYGYTF. Here the CDR3 DNA reads TGCGCCAGCAGCCAAGAAATCGGAGGGGGCGGCTATGGCTACACCTTC.

The V and J genes are TRBV30 and TRBJ1-1, with TRBD1 matching 11 bases. Germline loops: CDR1 GTSNPN, CDR2 SVGIG (reference sequence). This CDR3 is built from 15 residues. The V and J ends lost 0 bases and 5 bases, in that order; junction bases with no gene match: 5. The CDR3 DNA reads TGTGCCTGGAGTGTACGGGGACAGGGGGAAACTGAAGCTTTCTTT. Its protein is CAWSVRGQGETEAFF.

The CDR3 DNA follows: TGCGCCAGCAGCCTCCGAGCGGGGGGATCAAACACAGATACGCAGTATTTT. Translation: CASSLRAGGSNTDTQYF. The chain uses TRBV4-3 and TRBJ2-3; 9 nucleotides agree with TRBD2. J was trimmed by 2 bases and V by 4 bases; bases with no gene match: 10. Germline CDR1 LGHNA, CDR2 YSLEER. The length of the CDR3 is 17 residues.

This clone has only a few counts. The V and J genes are TRBV27 and TRBJ1-6, with 8 bases that match TRBD1. The CDR3 is made up of 14 amino acids. Germline V gene lookup returns CDR1 MNHEY and CDR2 SMNVEV (reference sequence). Unmatched junction bases numbered 7, after V lost 7 bases and J lost 8 bases. Written as DNA, the CDR3 is TGTGCCAGCAAAATAGACAGGGGTTATTCACCCCTCCACTTT. Protein sequence: CASKIDRGYSPLHF.

This clone came up once. J is TRBJ2-5 and V is TRBV27; D is unresolved. V was cut by 3 bases and J by 10 bases, with 9 bases left in between. This CDR3 region has 11 residues. Germline values: CDR1 MNHEY, CDR2 SMNVEV (reference sequence). The chain's CDR3 is CASSFLGSQYF. In DNA form, the CDR3 reads TGTGCCAGCAGTTTCCTAGGCAGCCAGTACTTC.

This chain connects TRBV19 to TRBJ1-1; 7 nucleotides agree with TRBD1. V gave up 5 bases and J gave up 2 bases; unmatched junction bases: 5. CDR3 size: 14 residues. Per the germline V gene, CDR1 is LNHDA and CDR2 is SQIVND (reference sequence). In DNA, the CDR3 is TGTGCCAGTAGTCCAGGGACAGCTAACACTGAAGCTTTCTTT. Protein: CASSPGTANTEAFF.

J is TRBJ1-4 and V is TRBV5-1, with 11 bases fitting TRBD1. The CDR3 length is 15 residues. Trimming at V came to 0 bases and at J to 7 bases, leaving 2 bases not matched to a gene. Germline V gives CDR1 SGHRS, CDR2 YFSETQ. CDR3 protein: CASSLEGQGGEKLFF. The CDR3 nucleotides are TGCGCCAGCAGCTTGGAGGGACAGGGGGGTGAAAAACTGTTTTTT.

J is TRBJ1-2 and V is TRBV7-8, with TRBD1 matching over 10 bases. J lost 6 bases, V lost 5 bases, and 12 bases had no gene match. The CDR3 sequence is 16 residues long. CDR1 SGHVS and CDR2 FQNEAQ come from the germline V gene. The CDR3 nucleotides are TGTGCCAGCAGCCCAATAGGGACAGGGGTTTGGGATGGCTACACCTTC. Translated, it gives CASSPIGTGVWDGYTF.

This sequence joins TRBV7-2 and TRBJ1-2, with D tentatively TRBD1 (6 bases). CDR1 is SGHTA and CDR2 is FQGNSA in the germline V gene. The CDR3 has 13 residues. The V gene lost 5 bases and the J gene lost 7 bases, with 14 bases spanning the gap. This chain's CDR3 is CASSPTGSPGYTF. In DNA form, the CDR3 reads TGTGCCAGCAGCCCTACAGGGAGTCCTGGCTACACCTTC.

The chain recombines TRBV11-3 with TRBJ2-3, with 9 nucleotides matching TRBD2. The CDR3 loop spans 16 amino acids. Germline CDR1 is SGHNT and CDR2 is YENEEA. With 2 bases clipped from V and 4 bases from J, the junction kept 7 bases outside the gene matches. This chain's CDR3 is CASSLTRGGFSDTQYF. The CDR3 bases are TGTGCCAGCAGCTTAACGCGGGGGGGGTTCTCAGATACGCAGTATTTT.

The rearrangement uses TRBV5-6 and TRBJ1-1; D call uncertain. This CDR3 is 13 amino acids long. CDR1 and CDR2 from the germline V gene are SGHDT and YYEEEE. V was pared by 4 bases and J by 4 bases, with 11 bases between. The CDR3 DNA reads TGTGCCAGCAGCCTAAAGTACGGCACTGAAGCTTTCTTT. Its translation is CASSLKYGTEAFF. Using reference TRBV5-6 and TRBJ1-1 for the parts outside the CDR3, the full variable domain is DAGVTQSPTHLIKTRGQQVTLRCSPKSGHDTVSWYQQALGQGPQFIFQYYEEEERQRGNFPDRFSGHQFPNYSSELNVNALLLGDSALYLCASSLKYGTEAFFGQGTRLTVV.